The present entry profiles one T cell receptor (beta chain) with its context. The CDR3 is 11 amino acids. V shed 0 bases and J shed 3 bases, with 1 base lying between them. CDR1 and CDR2 from the germline V gene are SGHRS and YFSETQ. Sequencing was performed with immunoSEQ multiplex PCR; in TCRdb, only in-frame clones are kept and a portion is missing. The data hold around 430,000 clones, with around 79% observed a single time. The data were taken from a study of shared clonotypes between healthy human individuals. The source is a woman aged 40 to 50 in good health. Some clones in this sample may be carry-over from other donors' samples. The V call is TRBV5-1, the J call TRBJ2-7, with D unclear. Sequencing was performed on PBMCs. CDR3 DNA: TGCGCCAGCAGCTTGGACTACGAGCAGTACTTC. It yields the protein CASSLDYEQYF.